This T cell receptor beta chain derives from a study of blood T cell repertoires in COVID-19. Enrolled during active infection, Seattle patients were then followed longitudinally. Assay used: immunoSEQ multiplex PCR; TCRdb lists only in-frame clones, some missing. The sample consists of 150,000 to 200,000 clones, 70% to 85% of them appearing once. Input material: peripheral blood. The receptor's source is a man older than 75 with COVID-19, enrolled during active disease.

The DNA of the CDR3 is TGTGCTAGTGGTTCCAGGGTGTCTAGCGCCGGGGGGTGGGAGCTGTTTTTT. Amino acids: CASGSRVSSAGGWELFF. V usage is TRBV12-5 and J usage is TRBJ2-2, with 7 bases matching TRBD2. The trim removed 4 bases at V and 9 bases at J, leaving 17 bases unmatched. The CDR3 runs 17 residues. The germline V gene encodes CDR1 LGHNT and CDR2 FRNRAP.